These 10 T cell receptor beta chains share one sample of origin, sequenced in a study of patients and donors after allogeneic stem cell transplantation (TCRdb year 2020). Preparation of the library involved RT-PCR. The sequencing machine was a NextSeq 550. The public reads were quality trimmed at Q25 with fastp and then assembled into clones with MiXCR by TCRdb, keeping productive beta chains. Rows with a matching CDR3 protein are joined into one entry that keeps the most common DNA and genes. Present in this sample are hundreds of thousands of distinct CDR3 sequences, 15% to 20% of which were seen just once. The ten largest clones capture less than 9.5% of the sample. The specimen was blood, either unsorted or a sorted T cell fraction (not recorded which). The receptors were gathered from a human donor who was either an allogeneic HSCT recipient or a stem cell or donor lymphocyte infusion donor (not recorded which). It is not recorded whose cells these are; they may come from a transplant donor.

This sequence joins TRBV30 and TRBJ1-2; unclear D gene. Germline V gene data show CDR1 as GTSNPN and CDR2 as SVGIG (reference sequence). The germline V and J ends were trimmed by 6 bases and 5 bases, with 10 bases remaining between them. This CDR3 has 11 residues. CDR3 DNA sequence: TGTGCCTGTGAAGCATCATATGGCTACACCTTC. This codes for CACEASYGYTF. The entire variable domain, with the rest obtained from reference TRBV30 and TRBJ1-2, is as follows: SQTIHQWPATLVQPVGSPLSLECTVEGTSNPNLYWYRQAAGRGLQLLFYSVGIGQISSEVPQNLSASRPQDRQFILSSKKLLLSDSGFYLCACEASYGYTFGSGTRLTVV.

This clonotype is medium-sized (0.01 to 0.1%) within its sample. The chain combines TRBV4-1 with TRBJ1-2; the D is unclear. CDR1 and CDR2 (germline): MGHRA, YSYEKL. The CDR3 sequence is 14 residues long. Trimming took off 0 bases at V and 4 bases at J, with 9 bases between the two ends. The CDR3 loop is CASSQETVIYGYTF. In nucleotides, the CDR3 is TGCGCCAGCAGCCAAGAGACGGTTATCTATGGCTACACCTTC.

The chain recombines TRBV6-1 with TRBJ2-7; 7 bases map to TRBD1. V lost 6 bases and J lost 2; bases outside the gene matches: 4. Germline-derived CDR1 and CDR2 are MNHNS and SASEGT. The CDR3 sequence is 13 residues long. In DNA form, the CDR3 reads TGTGCCAGCAGGGACAGGATCACCTACGAGCAGTACTTC. Protein product: CASRDRITYEQYF.

CDR3 sequence: CASNLPGQGSRVQFF. As DNA, the CDR3 is TGTGCCAGCAACCTACCGGGACAGGGATCTCGAGTGCAGTTCTTC. The chain has TRBV5-4 and TRBJ2-1, with 9 bases that match TRBD1. Trimming took 6 bases from V and 12 from J; bases not matched to a gene: 16. Germline V gene lookup returns CDR1 SGHNT and CDR2 YYREEE (reference sequence). This CDR3 region has 15 residues.

This chain uses TRBV7-9 with TRBJ1-2, with D maybe TRBD1 (5 bases). The germline V gene has CDR1 SEHNR and CDR2 FQNEAQ (reference sequence). The V and J ends lost 4 bases and 6 bases respectively, with 21 bases between them. This CDR3 region has 16 residues. CDR3 in amino acids: CASSYGGAKAINGYTF. CDR3 in DNA: TGTGCCAGCAGCTACGGGGGAGCGAAAGCCATAAATGGCTACACCTTC.

This clonotype was recorded at least ten times. The chain employs TRBV5-1 and TRBJ1-1, with D unresolved. There are 14 residues in the CDR3. The V end lost 4 bases, the J end lost 7 bases, and 17 bases lay between the germline ends. Germline assignment: CDR1 SGHRS and CDR2 YFSETQ. The CDR3 protein is CASSATNRWSEAFF. DNA of the CDR3: TGCGCCAGCAGCGCCACCAATCGGTGGAGTGAAGCTTTCTTT.

The table lists this clonotype with a few counts. The V gene is TRBV6-5, the J gene TRBJ1-1; possible D gene TRBD1, 6 bases. Trimming pared 4 bases from V and 11 bases from J, leaving 17 bases between. This CDR3 has 13 residues. Germline assignment: CDR1 MNHEY and CDR2 SVGAGI. This CDR3 reads CASSSLPGGPAFF. DNA for the CDR3: TGTGCCAGCAGTTCCTTACCCGGGGGCCCGGCTTTCTTT.

In its sample, this clonotype was seen a few times. The chain couples TRBV10-3 to TRBJ1-1; D gene ambiguous. Per the germline V gene, CDR1 is ENHRY and CDR2 is SYGVKD. The V end was cut by 10 bases, the J end by 0 bases, with 15 bases between. CDR3 length: 14 residues. As DNA, the CDR3 is TGTGCCACCGTCCGGGAGAATATGAACACTGAAGCTTTCTTT. Translating gives CATVRENMNTEAFF.

V and J are TRBV6-5 and TRBJ2-1; no firm D call. This CDR3 spans 14 amino acids. CDR1 and CDR2 (germline): MNHEY, SVGAGI. Trimming left V 4 bases short and J 8 bases short, with 15 bases between. CDR3 in amino acids: CASSSWAGPDEQFF. As DNA, the CDR3 is TGTGCCAGCAGTTCCTGGGCAGGTCCCGATGAGCAGTTCTTC.

The chain couples TRBV5-1 to TRBJ2-1; possible D gene TRBD1, 5 bases. Per the germline V gene, CDR1 is SGHRS and CDR2 is YFSETQ. The CDR3 has 15 residues. Between the trimmed V and J ends, which lost 3 bases and 5 bases, there was a span of 15 bases. The CDR3 sequence: CASSSLPGLNNEQFF. The DNA of the CDR3 is TGCGCCAGCAGCTCGCTTCCAGGGCTCAACAATGAGCAGTTCTTC. The complete variable domain, with remaining parts taken from reference TRBV5-1 and TRBJ2-1, reads KAGVTQTPRYLIKTRGQQVTLSCSPISGHRSVSWYQQTPGQGLQFLFEYFSETQRNKGNFPGRFSGRQFSNSRSEMNVSTLELGDSALYLCASSSLPGLNNEQFFGPGTRLTVL.